This TCR beta chain was obtained from a study of T cells in Graves' hyperthyroidism and ophthalmopathy. Study-level background: Blood was drawn when the patient was first diagnosed and still untreated.

RNA transcripts gave rise to amplified TCR beta CDR3 regions. The HTBI primer set served for first-round RT-PCR of the TCR CDR3. MiXCR, applied by TCRdb to the multiplex PCR reads, yields one record per CDR3 protein. The sample shows around 350,000 distinct CDR3 sequences, 15% to 20% of them seen only once. This clonotype occurred many times. Its antigen is still unknown. Clinical symptoms, serum thyroxine and TRAb, thyroid ultrasound and orbital computed tomography were used for the diagnoses. Findings and limits, study-wide: Model output signaled ophthalmopathy a median about seven months ahead of onset.

The sequence was obtained from a woman aged 18-30 years with Graves' hyperthyroidism. The sample consisted of blood.

CDR3 DNA: TGTGCCAGCAGTTCCCTCCCCCAAGAGACCCAGTACTTC. It yields the protein CASSSLPQETQYF. The V call is TRBV6-5, the J call TRBJ2-5; D is unresolved. The V gene's germline CDR1 is MNHEY and CDR2 SVGAGI. The V end lost 4 bases, the J end lost 1 base, and 7 bases lay between the germline ends. This CDR3 contains 13 residues.